The next 2 T cell receptor beta chains were all read from a single sample in a study of blood T cell repertoires in COVID-19. Here immunoSEQ multiplex PCR was the method, and the copy in TCRdb shows in-frame clones only, minus some. The sample records roughly 270,000 clones, around 83% being singletons. Sequencing was done on a sample of PBMCs or T cells enriched from blood (not recorded which). The receptors shown here come from a man aged 35-49 years who had been exposed to COVID-19.

V gene TRBV15 combines with J gene TRBJ1-5; a possible D gene is TRBD1 (5 bases). The CDR3 is made up of 15 amino acids. Germline V CDR1 and CDR2: LNHNV, YYDKDF (reference sequence). Trimming removed 5 bases from V and 3 bases from J, with 14 bases in between. The CDR3 sequence: CATSRPGGNNQPQHF. CDR3 bases: TGTGCCACCAGCCGGCCGGGGGGGAACAATCAGCCCCAGCATTTT.

V is TRBV14 and J is TRBJ2-3, with TRBD2 matching 12 bases. J lost 2 bases, V lost 3 bases, and 12 bases had no gene match. Germline V CDR1 and CDR2: SGHDN, FVKESK. The CDR3 runs 19 residues. The CDR3 sequence: CASSQKLAGGLRFTDTQYF. For the CDR3, the DNA is TGTGCCAGCAGCCAGAAACTAGCGGGAGGTCTACGTTTCACAGATACGCAGTATTTT.